The T cell receptor beta chain under discussion was sequenced for a study of blood T cell repertoires in COVID-19. The CDR3 has 16 residues. The ends lost 0 bases at V and 4 bases at J; junction bases unmatched: 6. Germline values: CDR1 MNHNS, CDR2 SASEGT. Libraries were prepared by immunoSEQ multiplex PCR; TCRdb keeps only in-frame clonotypes and omits some of them. This sample carries 150,000 or so clones, approximately 90% of them seen once, and the ten largest clones take about 5%. Sequenced input: peripheral blood. The chain uses TRBV6-1 and TRBJ2-7; 10 nucleotides match TRBD2. This clonotype originated in a human donor in a cohort sampled during active COVID-19. Here the CDR3 DNA reads TGTGCCAGCAGTGAAGCGGTAGGACTAGCGGTATACGAGCAGTACTTC. Translating gives CASSEAVGLAVYEQYF.